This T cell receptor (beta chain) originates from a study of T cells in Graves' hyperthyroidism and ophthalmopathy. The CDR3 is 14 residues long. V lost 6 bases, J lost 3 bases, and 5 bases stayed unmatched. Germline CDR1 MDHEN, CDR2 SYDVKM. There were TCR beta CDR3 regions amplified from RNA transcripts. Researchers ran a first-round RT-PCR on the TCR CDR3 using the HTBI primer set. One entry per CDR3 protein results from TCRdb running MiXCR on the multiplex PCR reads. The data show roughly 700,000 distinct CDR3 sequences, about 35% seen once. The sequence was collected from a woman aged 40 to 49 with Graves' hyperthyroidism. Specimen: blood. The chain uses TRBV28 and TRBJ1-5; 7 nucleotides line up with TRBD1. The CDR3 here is CASRGDRLNQPQHF. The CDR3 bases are TGTGCCAGCAGGGGGGACAGACTCAATCAGCCCCAGCATTTT. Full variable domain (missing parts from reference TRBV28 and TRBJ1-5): DVKVTQSSRYLVKRTGEKVFLECVQDMDHENMFWYRQDPGLGLRLIYFSYDVKMKEKGDIPEGYSVSREKKERFSLILESASTNQTSMYLCASRGDRLNQPQHFGDGTRLSIL.